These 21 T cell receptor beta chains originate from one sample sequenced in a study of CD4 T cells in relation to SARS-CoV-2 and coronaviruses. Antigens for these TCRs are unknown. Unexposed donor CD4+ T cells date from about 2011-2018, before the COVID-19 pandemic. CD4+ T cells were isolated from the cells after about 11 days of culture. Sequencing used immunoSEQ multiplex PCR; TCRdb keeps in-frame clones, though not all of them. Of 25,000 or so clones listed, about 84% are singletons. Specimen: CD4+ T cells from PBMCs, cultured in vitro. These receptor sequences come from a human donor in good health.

The chain's CDR3 is CASSLAAQGSLLGTEAFF. The CDR3, as DNA: TGCGCCAGCAGCTTGGCCGCTCAGGGGTCCCTACTCGGGACTGAAGCTTTCTTT. The rearrangement uses TRBV5-1 and TRBJ1-1; weak D call: TRBD1 (6 bases). Germline V CDR1 and CDR2: SGHRS, YFSETQ. V lost 0 bases and J 5 bases, leaving 23 bases between the germline ends. The CDR3 spans 18 residues.

The CDR3 spells CASSSPDSTDIQYF. The CDR3 DNA reads TGTGCCAGCAGCTCCCCGGACAGTACTGACATTCAGTACTTC. The genes are TRBV5-6 and TRBJ2-4; D is perhaps TRBD1 (6 bases). The CDR3 loop spans 14 amino acids. V lost 3 bases and J 8 bases, leaving 15 bases between the germline ends. Germline V gene data show CDR1 as SGHDT and CDR2 as YYEEEE.

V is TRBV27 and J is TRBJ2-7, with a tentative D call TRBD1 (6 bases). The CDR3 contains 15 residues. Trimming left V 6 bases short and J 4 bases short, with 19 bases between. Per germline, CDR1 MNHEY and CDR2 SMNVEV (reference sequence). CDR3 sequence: CASSLGQPYSYEQYF. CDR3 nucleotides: TGTGCCAGCAGCCTCGGACAGCCCTATTCTTACGAGCAGTACTTC.

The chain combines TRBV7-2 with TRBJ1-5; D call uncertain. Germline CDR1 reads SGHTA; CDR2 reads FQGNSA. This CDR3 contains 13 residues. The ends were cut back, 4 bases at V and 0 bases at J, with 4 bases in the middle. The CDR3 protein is CASSSYSNQPQHF. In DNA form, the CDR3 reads TGTGCCAGCAGCTCCTATAGCAATCAGCCCCAGCATTTT.

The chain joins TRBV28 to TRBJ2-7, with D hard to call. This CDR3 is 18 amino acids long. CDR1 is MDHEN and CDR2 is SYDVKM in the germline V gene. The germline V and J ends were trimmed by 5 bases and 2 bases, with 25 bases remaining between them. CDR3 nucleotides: TGTGCCAGCAGTACGTCCTTCACAACCCGCGGAACCCCCTACGAGCAGTACTTC. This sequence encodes CASSTSFTTRGTPYEQYF. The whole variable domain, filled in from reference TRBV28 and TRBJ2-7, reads DVKVTQSSRYLVKRTGEKVFLECVQDMDHENMFWYRQDPGLGLRLIYFSYDVKMKEKGDIPEGYSVSREKKERFSLILESASTNQTSMYLCASSTSFTTRGTPYEQYFGPGTRLTVT.

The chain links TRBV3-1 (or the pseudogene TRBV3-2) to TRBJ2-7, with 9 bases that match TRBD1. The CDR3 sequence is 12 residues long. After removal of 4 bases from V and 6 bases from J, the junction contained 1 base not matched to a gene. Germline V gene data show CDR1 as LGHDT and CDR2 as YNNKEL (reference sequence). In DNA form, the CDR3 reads TGTGCCAGCAGCCGGACAGGGGTCGAGCAGTACTTC. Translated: CASSRTGVEQYF.

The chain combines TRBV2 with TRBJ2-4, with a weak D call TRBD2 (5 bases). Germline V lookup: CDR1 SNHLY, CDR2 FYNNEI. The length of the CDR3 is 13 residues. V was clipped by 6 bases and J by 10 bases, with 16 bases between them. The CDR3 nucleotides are TGTGCCAGCAGGGACTCCGGAACGGGGATTCAGTACTTC. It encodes CASRDSGTGIQYF.

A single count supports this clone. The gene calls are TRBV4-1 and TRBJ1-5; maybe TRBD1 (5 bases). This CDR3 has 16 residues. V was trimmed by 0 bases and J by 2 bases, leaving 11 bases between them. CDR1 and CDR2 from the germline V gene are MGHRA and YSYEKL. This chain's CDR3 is CASSQEGTKGNQPQHF. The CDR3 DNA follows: TGCGCCAGCAGCCAAGAAGGGACTAAAGGCAATCAGCCCCAGCATTTT.

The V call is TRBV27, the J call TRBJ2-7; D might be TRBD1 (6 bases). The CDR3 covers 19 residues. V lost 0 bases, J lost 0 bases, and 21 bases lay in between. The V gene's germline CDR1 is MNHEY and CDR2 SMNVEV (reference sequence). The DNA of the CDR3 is TGTGCCAGCAGTTTATCCCCACGCCTACGCACAGGGTACTCCTACGAGCAGTACTTC. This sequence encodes CASSLSPRLRTGYSYEQYF.

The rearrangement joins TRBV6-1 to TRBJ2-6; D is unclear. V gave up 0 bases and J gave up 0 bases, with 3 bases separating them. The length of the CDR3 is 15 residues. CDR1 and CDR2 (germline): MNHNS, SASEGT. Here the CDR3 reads CASSEASSGANVLTF. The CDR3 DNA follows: TGTGCCAGCAGTGAAGCTAGCTCTGGGGCCAACGTCCTGACTTTC.

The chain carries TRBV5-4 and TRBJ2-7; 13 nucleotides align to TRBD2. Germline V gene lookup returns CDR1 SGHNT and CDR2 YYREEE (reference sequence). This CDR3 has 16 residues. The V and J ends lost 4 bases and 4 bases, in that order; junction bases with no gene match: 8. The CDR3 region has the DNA TGTGCCAGCAGCGAAGGGACTAGCGGGACGCGTTACGAGCAGTACTTC. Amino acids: CASSEGTSGTRYEQYF.

CDR3 DNA: TGTGCTAGTGGGGAACAATTTCTTGGAGGGGAGCTGTTTTTT. Residues: CASGEQFLGGELFF. The chain links TRBV12-5 to TRBJ2-2; D unclear. The germline V and J ends were trimmed by 6 bases and 8 bases, with 16 bases remaining between them. The CDR3 runs to 14 residues. Germline V gene lookup returns CDR1 LGHNT and CDR2 FRNRAP. The full variable domain, rest sourced from reference TRBV12-5 and TRBJ2-2, is DARVTQTPRHKVTEMGQEVTMRCQPILGHNTVFWYRQTMMQGLELLAYFRNRAPLDDSGMPKDRFSAEMPDATLATLKIQPSEPRDSAVYFCASGEQFLGGELFFGEGSRLTVL.

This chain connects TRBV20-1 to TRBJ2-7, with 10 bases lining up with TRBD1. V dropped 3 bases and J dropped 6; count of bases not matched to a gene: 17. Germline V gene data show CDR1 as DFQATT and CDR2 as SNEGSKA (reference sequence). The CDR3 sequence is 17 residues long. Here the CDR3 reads CSASRKDRGFLGGEQYF. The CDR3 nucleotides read TGCAGTGCTAGTCGGAAGGACAGGGGGTTTTTAGGTGGCGAGCAGTACTTC.

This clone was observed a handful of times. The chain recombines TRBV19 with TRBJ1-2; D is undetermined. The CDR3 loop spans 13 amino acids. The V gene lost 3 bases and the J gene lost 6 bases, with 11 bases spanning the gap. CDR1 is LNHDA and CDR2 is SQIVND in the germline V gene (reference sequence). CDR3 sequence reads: CASSIYSADGYTF. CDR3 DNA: TGTGCCAGTAGTATTTATTCCGCAGATGGCTACACCTTC.

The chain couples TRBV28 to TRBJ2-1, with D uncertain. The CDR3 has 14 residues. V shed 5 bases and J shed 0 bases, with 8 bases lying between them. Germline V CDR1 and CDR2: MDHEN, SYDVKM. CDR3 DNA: TGTGCCAGCAGTCCGCAGCCCTCCTACAATGAGCAGTTCTTC. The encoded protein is CASSPQPSYNEQFF.

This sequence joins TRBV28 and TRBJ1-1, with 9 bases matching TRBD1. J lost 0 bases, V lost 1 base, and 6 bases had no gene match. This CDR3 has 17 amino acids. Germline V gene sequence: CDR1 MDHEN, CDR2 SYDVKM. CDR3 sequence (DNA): TGTGCCAGCAGTTTATCCGGACAGGGGAGGATGAACACTGAAGCTTTCTTT. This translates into CASSLSGQGRMNTEAFF.

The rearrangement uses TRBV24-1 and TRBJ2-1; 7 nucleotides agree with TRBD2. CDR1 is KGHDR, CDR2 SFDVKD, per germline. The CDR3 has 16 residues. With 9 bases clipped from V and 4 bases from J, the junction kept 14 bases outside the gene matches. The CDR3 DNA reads TGTGCCACCTCCTACACCGGGGCTAGCGGATACAATGAGCAGTTCTTC. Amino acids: CATSYTGASGYNEQFF.

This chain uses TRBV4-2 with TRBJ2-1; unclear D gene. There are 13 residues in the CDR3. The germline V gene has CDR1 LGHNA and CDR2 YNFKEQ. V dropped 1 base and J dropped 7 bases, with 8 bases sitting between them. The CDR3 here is CASSQVLRNEQFF. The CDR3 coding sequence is TGTGCCAGCAGCCAAGTACTGCGGAATGAGCAGTTCTTC.

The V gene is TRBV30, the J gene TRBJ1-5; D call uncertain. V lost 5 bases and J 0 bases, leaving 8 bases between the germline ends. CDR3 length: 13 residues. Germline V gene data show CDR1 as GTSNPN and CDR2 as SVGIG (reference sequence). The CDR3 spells CAWSSRSNQPQHF. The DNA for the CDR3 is TGTGCCTGGTCGAGTCGTAGCAATCAGCCCCAGCATTTT. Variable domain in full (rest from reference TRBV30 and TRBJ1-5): SQTIHQWPATLVQPVGSPLSLECTVEGTSNPNLYWYRQAAGRGLQLLFYSVGIGQISSEVPQNLSASRPQDRQFILSSKKLLLSDSGFYLCAWSSRSNQPQHFGDGTRLSIL.

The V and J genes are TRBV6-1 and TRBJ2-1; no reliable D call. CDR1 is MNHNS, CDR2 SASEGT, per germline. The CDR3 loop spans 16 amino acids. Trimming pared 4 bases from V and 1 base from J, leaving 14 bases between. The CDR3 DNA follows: TGTGCCAGCAGTGGGGGTGGGAAGTGGTCCTACAATGAGCAGTTCTTC. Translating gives CASSGGGKWSYNEQFF.

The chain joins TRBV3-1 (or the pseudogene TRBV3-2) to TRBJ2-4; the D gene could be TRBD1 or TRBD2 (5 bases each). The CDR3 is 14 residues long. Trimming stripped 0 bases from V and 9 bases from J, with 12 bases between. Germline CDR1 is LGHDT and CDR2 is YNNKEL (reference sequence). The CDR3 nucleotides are TGTGCCAGCAGCCAAGAGGGGCTAGCAAGCATTCAGTACTTC. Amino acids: CASSQEGLASIQYF.